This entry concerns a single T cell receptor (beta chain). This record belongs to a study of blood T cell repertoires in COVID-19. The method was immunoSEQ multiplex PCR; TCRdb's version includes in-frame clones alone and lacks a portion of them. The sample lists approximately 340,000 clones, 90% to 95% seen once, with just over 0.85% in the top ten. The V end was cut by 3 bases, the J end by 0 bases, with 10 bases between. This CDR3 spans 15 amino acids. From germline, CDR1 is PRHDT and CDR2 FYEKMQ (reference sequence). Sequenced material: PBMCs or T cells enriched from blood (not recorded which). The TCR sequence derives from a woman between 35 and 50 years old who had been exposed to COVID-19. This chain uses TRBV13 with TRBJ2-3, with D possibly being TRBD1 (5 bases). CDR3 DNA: TGTGCCAGCAGCTTTAGACAGATGAGCACAGATACGCAGTATTTT. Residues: CASSFRQMSTDTQYF.